Below are 27 T cell receptor beta chains sequenced from a single sample in a study of cytomegalovirus exposure and HLA in healthy donors. PCR primers comprised 60 Vbeta and 13 Jbeta primers. Data came from immunoSEQ multiplex PCR; TCRdb stores just in-frame clones and leaves some out. Found here are some 90,000 clones, roughly 77% of them singletons; the top ten hold around 10%. What was sequenced was PBMCs. The receptors were gathered from a human donor in good health.

Details on this clone: Within the sample, other DNA sequences also encode this same CDR3. The chain links TRBV6-4 to TRBJ1-1; unclear D gene. The germline V gene encodes CDR1 MRHNA and CDR2 SNTAGT. The V end lost 8 bases, the J end lost 1 base, and 14 bases lay between the germline ends. CDR3 length: 14 amino acids. The CDR3 protein is CASSPAAENTEAFF. The CDR3 DNA reads as TGTGCCAGCTCACCCGCCGCAGAGAACACTGAAGCTTTCTTT.

This chain connects TRBV7-8 to TRBJ1-2; TRBD1 matches 7 bases. Germline CDR1 is SGHVS and CDR2 is FQNEAQ. The CDR3 extends over 16 amino acids. V shed 5 bases and J 4 bases; nucleotides not matched to a gene: 13. The CDR3 loop reads CASSRRRAGGAYGYTF. CDR3 DNA: TGTGCCAGCAGCCGAAGGCGGGCAGGGGGTGCCTATGGCTACACCTTC.

This chain links TRBV2 with TRBJ1-1; no clear D gene. V gave up 6 bases and J gave up 3 bases, with 11 bases separating them. In germline, CDR1 is SNHLY, CDR2 FYNNEI. The CDR3 length is 13 residues. The CDR3 loop reads CASSLVRDTEAFF. The CDR3 nucleotides read TGTGCCAGCAGCCTAGTGAGGGACACTGAAGCTTTCTTT.

The rearrangement joins TRBV7-9 to TRBJ2-5; 8 bases match TRBD2. V was pared by 3 bases and J by 5 bases, with 5 bases of the junction left unmatched. The CDR3 is 14 amino acids. CDR1 and CDR2 (germline): SEHNR, FQNEAQ (reference sequence). The CDR3 DNA is TGTGCCAGCAGCTTGCGGGGGGCCGGGGAGACCCAGTACTTC. The encoded protein is CASSLRGAGETQYF. Complete variable domain (other parts from reference TRBV7-9 and TRBJ2-5): DTGVSQNPRHKITKRGQNVTFRCDPISEHNRLYWYRQTLGQGPEFLTYFQNEAQLEKSRLLSDRFSAERPKGSFSTLEIQRTEQGDSAMYLCASSLRGAGETQYFGPGTRLLVL.

V is TRBV19 and J is TRBJ1-5, with D maybe TRBD1 (6 bases). The CDR3 extends over 15 amino acids. The germline V gene encodes CDR1 LNHDA and CDR2 SQIVND (reference sequence). V was cut by 9 bases and J by 3 bases, with 18 bases left in between. In DNA form, the CDR3 reads TGTGCCAGCAGAAGCGGCGGGGGCTACAATCAGCCCCAGCATTTT. Translation: CASRSGGGYNQPQHF.

The CDR3 sequence is CASSLALAGSEQFF. CDR3 bases: TGTGCCAGCAGCTTAGCCCTAGCGGGGAGTGAGCAGTTCTTC. The rearrangement uses TRBV11-1 and TRBJ2-1; 9 bases map to TRBD2. Per germline, CDR1 SGHAT and CDR2 FQDESV (reference sequence). The CDR3 has 14 amino acids. J lost 9 bases, V lost 0 bases, and 3 bases had no gene match.

This clone was picked up one time. V and J are TRBV16 and TRBJ1-3; TRBD1 matches at 7 bases. V shed 3 bases and J 4 bases; nucleotides not matched to a gene: 3. Per the germline V gene, CDR1 is KGHSY and CDR2 is FQNENV. CDR3 length equals 14 residues. In DNA, the CDR3 is TGTGCCAGCAGCCACGGGACAGTCGGAAACACCATATATTTT. Translated: CASSHGTVGNTIYF.

The chain uses TRBV25-1 and TRBJ1-6, with unresolved D. The CDR3 consists of 14 residues. Germline lookup yields CDR1 MGHDK and CDR2 SYGVNS. V was pared by 5 bases and J by 6 bases, with 11 bases between. CDR3 nucleotide sequence: TGTGCCAGCAGTCGGAGGCCAGTTAATTCACCCCTCCACTTT. Translation: CASSRRPVNSPLHF.

In its sample, this clone was seen once. This chain connects TRBV14 to TRBJ2-3; the D gene is possibly TRBD1 (5 bases). The V end lost 1 base, the J end lost 1 base, and 15 bases lay between the germline ends. The CDR3 is 17 amino acids. Looked up from germline, CDR1 is SGHDN and CDR2 is FVKESK. CDR3 region: CASSQAIQDPRTDTQYF. CDR3 DNA: TGTGCCAGCAGCCAAGCGATACAGGACCCGCGCACAGATACGCAGTATTTT.

The chain uses TRBV5-6 and TRBJ1-2; D ambiguous. V was shortened by 3 bases and J by 9 bases, with 12 bases between the two germline ends. CDR1 and CDR2 (germline): SGHDT, YYEEEE. There are 12 residues in the CDR3. The CDR3 reads CASSSGTGSYTF. The DNA for the CDR3 is TGTGCCAGCAGCTCAGGTACCGGGAGCTACACCTTC.

The V and J genes are TRBV6-5 and TRBJ2-7, with 8 bases matching TRBD1. CDR3 length equals 16 residues. J lost 2 bases, V lost 2 bases, and 8 bases had no gene match. Germline CDR1 is MNHEY and CDR2 is SVGAGI. CDR3 sequence reads: CASSYTHRGSAYEQYF. The CDR3 DNA sequence: TGTGCCAGCAGTTACACACACAGGGGGTCGGCCTACGAGCAGTACTTC.

The chain employs TRBV5-4 and TRBJ2-7, with 7 bases lining up with TRBD2. The CDR3 extends over 15 amino acids. V dropped 0 bases and J dropped 5; count of bases not matched to a gene: 8. Germline lookup yields CDR1 SGHNT and CDR2 YYREEE (reference sequence). For the CDR3, the DNA is TGTGCCAGCAGCTTGGATCTGGGAGGGCGCGACGAGCAGTACTTC. Amino acids: CASSLDLGGRDEQYF.

This clone occurred a few times. This chain joins TRBV25-1 and TRBJ1-2; 7 nucleotides align to TRBD1. Germline V gene sequence: CDR1 MGHDK, CDR2 SYGVNS. CDR3 length equals 14 residues. V gave up 4 bases and J gave up 3 bases; unmatched junction bases: 5. The CDR3 here is CASSGRDSYYGYTF. The CDR3 DNA sequence: TGTGCCAGCAGTGGCCGGGACAGCTACTATGGCTACACCTTC.

CDR3 bases: TGCAGCGCCCGACTAGCGGGAGTTTTCCTCAATGAGCAGTTCTTC. Encoded protein: CSARLAGVFLNEQFF. The chain is built from TRBV29-1 and TRBJ2-1; 12 bases match TRBD2. CDR3 length: 15 residues. From germline, CDR1 is SQVTM and CDR2 ANQGSEA. Trimming took 7 bases from V and 6 from J; bases not matched to a gene: 10.

The chain carries TRBV27 and TRBJ1-1; no reliable D call. Germline lookup yields CDR1 MNHEY and CDR2 SMNVEV (reference sequence). Trimming shortened V by 6 bases and J by 4 bases, and 21 bases separated the two germline ends. The CDR3 is 16 residues long. The CDR3 region is CASRARKEGFRTEAFF. CDR3 DNA sequence: TGTGCCAGCAGGGCCCGCAAAGAGGGTTTCCGCACTGAAGCTTTCTTT.

The chain links TRBV6-5 to TRBJ2-5, with D hard to call. Near its end, the DNA agrees better with TRBJ2-7, so the J call may be wrong. There are 12 residues in the CDR3. The germline CDR1 and CDR2 sequences are MNHEY and SVGAGI. In nucleotides, the CDR3 is TGTGCCAGCAGCCCGAAGCAATACGAGCAGTACTTC. Residues: CASSPKQYEQYF.

This clone has only a few counts. In DNA, the CDR3 is TGCGCCAGCAGCGATCCTAAGGCAGGGATCAACACCATATATTTT. It specifies CASSDPKAGINTIYF. This rearrangement joins TRBV4-1 to TRBJ1-3; tentatively, D is TRBD1 (5 bases). With 5 bases removed from V and 7 bases from J, the gap between germline ends came to 18 bases. In germline, CDR1 is MGHRA, CDR2 YSYEKL. The CDR3 totals 15 residues.

The gene calls are TRBV20-1 and TRBJ1-4; no clear D gene. The CDR3 totals 11 residues. The V gene's germline CDR1 is DFQATT and CDR2 SNEGSKA (reference sequence). V lost 5 bases and J lost 16, with 17 bases in between. CDR3 nucleotides: TGCAGTGCTGGTCGTGCGGTCGGAGCGTTTTTT. Its translation is CSAGRAVGAFF.

This clone has a single count. The rearrangement uses TRBV15 and TRBJ1-6, with D possibly being TRBD1 (6 bases). With 5 bases removed from V and 7 bases from J, the gap between germline ends came to 12 bases. The CDR3 runs to 14 residues. The germline gives CDR1 LNHNV, CDR2 YYDKDF (reference sequence). The chain's CDR3 is CATSGSTGNSPLHF. In nucleotides, the CDR3 is TGTGCCACCAGCGGTTCCACAGGGAATTCACCCCTCCACTTT.

This chain joins TRBV7-9 and TRBJ2-1; TRBD1 matches 12 bases. Germline loops: CDR1 SEHNR, CDR2 FQNEAQ (reference sequence). Trimming took 2 bases from V and 7 from J; bases not matched to a gene: 3. There are 15 residues in the CDR3. The CDR3 DNA reads as TGTGCCAGCAGCTTATTGGGACAGGGGGCTAATGAGCAGTTCTTC. As protein: CASSLLGQGANEQFF.

The V gene is TRBV19, the J gene TRBJ2-3; TRBD2 matches at 11 bases. The CDR3 consists of 16 residues. V gave up 5 bases and J gave up 2 bases; unmatched junction bases: 6. The germline gives CDR1 LNHDA, CDR2 SQIVND (reference sequence). Here the CDR3 reads CASSERLAGITDTQYF. The CDR3 DNA follows: TGTGCCAGTAGTGAGAGACTAGCGGGGATCACAGATACGCAGTATTTT.

This chain uses TRBV7-8 with TRBJ1-5, with D perhaps TRBD1 (5 bases). CDR1 SGHVS and CDR2 FQNEAQ come from the germline V gene. The CDR3 loop spans 15 amino acids. Trimming pared 5 bases from V and 5 bases from J, leaving 16 bases between. The CDR3 sequence: CASSPGVGGYQPQHF. The CDR3 nucleotides read TGTGCCAGCAGCCCCGGGGTCGGGGGGTATCAGCCCCAGCATTTT.

The chain joins TRBV4-2 to TRBJ2-1, with D hard to call. Trimming cost V 0 bases and J 7 bases, with 7 bases left between them. Germline CDR1 and CDR2: LGHNA and YNFKEQ. CDR3 length: 13 amino acids. The CDR3 loop reads CASSQDLTNEQFF. CDR3 in DNA: TGTGCCAGCAGCCAAGATCTTACAAATGAGCAGTTCTTC.

This clone occurred once. The V call is TRBV27, the J call TRBJ2-7; D not resolved. Germline V gene sequence: CDR1 MNHEY, CDR2 SMNVEV (reference sequence). This CDR3 is built from 13 residues. The ends were cut back, 4 bases at V and 6 bases at J, with 13 bases in the middle. The CDR3 here is CASSSRRAGEQYF. The CDR3 region has the DNA TGTGCCAGCAGTTCCCGAAGAGCTGGCGAGCAGTACTTC.

V usage is TRBV27 and J usage is TRBJ2-7; a possible D gene is TRBD1 (5 bases). The V and J ends lost 5 bases and 4 bases respectively, with 9 bases between them. The V gene's germline CDR1 is MNHEY and CDR2 SMNVEV (reference sequence). This CDR3 is 12 amino acids long. CDR3 in DNA: TGTGCCAGCAGTATACAGGAATACGAGCAGTACTTC. Translated: CASSIQEYEQYF.

As DNA, the CDR3 is TGTGCCAGCAGCTTAGCTACAGGGGGCCGTCGAGAGACCCAGTACTTC. Encoded protein: CASSLATGGRRETQYF. This sequence joins TRBV7-2 and TRBJ2-5, with TRBD1 identical over 9 bases. Germline CDR1 and CDR2: SGHTA and FQGNSA. Unmatched junction bases numbered 6, after V lost 0 bases and J lost 4 bases. CDR3 length: 16 amino acids.

The V call is TRBV28, the J call TRBJ2-7, with a tentative D call TRBD1 (5 bases). From germline, CDR1 is MDHEN and CDR2 SYDVKM. Trimming stripped 6 bases from V and 5 bases from J, with 14 bases between. The CDR3 loop spans 13 amino acids. CDR3 region: CASRSPYRHEQYF. Here the CDR3 DNA reads TGTGCCAGCAGATCCCCCTACAGGCACGAGCAGTACTTC.